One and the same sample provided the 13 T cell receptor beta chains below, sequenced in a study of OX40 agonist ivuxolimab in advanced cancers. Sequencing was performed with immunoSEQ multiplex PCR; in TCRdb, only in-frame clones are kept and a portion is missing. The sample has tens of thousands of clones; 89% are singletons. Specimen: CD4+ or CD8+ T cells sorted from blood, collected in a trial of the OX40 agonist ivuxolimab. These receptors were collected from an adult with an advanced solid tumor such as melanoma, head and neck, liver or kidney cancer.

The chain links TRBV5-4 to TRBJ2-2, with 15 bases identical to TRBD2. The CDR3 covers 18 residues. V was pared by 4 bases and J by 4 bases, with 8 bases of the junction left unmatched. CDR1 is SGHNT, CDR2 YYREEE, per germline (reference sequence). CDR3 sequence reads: CASSLGGLAGGGTGELFF. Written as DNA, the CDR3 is TGTGCCAGCAGCCTGGGAGGACTAGCGGGAGGGGGCACCGGGGAGCTGTTTTTT.

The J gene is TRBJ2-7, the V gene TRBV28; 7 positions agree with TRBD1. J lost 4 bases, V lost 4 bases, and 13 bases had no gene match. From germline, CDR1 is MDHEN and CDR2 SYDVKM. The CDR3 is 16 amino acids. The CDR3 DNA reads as TGTGCCAGCAGTTCCAATCTTCCGGGACAGCTTTACGAGCAGTACTTC. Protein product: CASSSNLPGQLYEQYF.

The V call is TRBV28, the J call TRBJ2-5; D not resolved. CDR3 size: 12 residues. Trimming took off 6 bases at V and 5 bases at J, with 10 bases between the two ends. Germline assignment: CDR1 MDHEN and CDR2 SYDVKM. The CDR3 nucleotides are TGTGCCAGCAGCGCCGGTGGTGAGACCCAGTACTTC. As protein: CASSAGGETQYF.

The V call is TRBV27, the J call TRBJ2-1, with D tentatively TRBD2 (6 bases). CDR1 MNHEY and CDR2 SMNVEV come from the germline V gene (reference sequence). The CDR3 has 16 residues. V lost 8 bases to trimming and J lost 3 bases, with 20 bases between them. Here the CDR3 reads CASVPGVRRFYNEQFF. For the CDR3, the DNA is TGTGCCAGCGTTCCGGGAGTCAGGCGCTTCTACAATGAGCAGTTCTTC.

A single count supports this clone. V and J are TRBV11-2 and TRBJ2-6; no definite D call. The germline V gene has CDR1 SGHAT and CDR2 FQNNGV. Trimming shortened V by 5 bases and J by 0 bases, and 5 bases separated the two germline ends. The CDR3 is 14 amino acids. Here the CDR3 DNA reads TGTGCCAGCAGCGACCCCTCTGGGGCCAACGTCCTGACTTTC. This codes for CASSDPSGANVLTF.

DNA for the CDR3: TGTGCCAGCAGCTTAGCGGGCCCCGGGACTTCACTAGTGACGCAGTATTTT. This gives the protein CASSLAGPGTSLVTQYF. The chain employs TRBV7-6 and TRBJ2-3, with D perhaps TRBD2 (6 bases). The germline V gene encodes CDR1 SGHVS and CDR2 FNYEAQ. This CDR3 contains 17 residues. V was trimmed by 0 bases and J by 9 bases, leaving 22 bases between them.

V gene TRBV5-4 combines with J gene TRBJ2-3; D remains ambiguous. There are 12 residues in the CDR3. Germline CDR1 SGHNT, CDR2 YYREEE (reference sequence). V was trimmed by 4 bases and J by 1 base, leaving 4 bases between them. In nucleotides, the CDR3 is TGTGCCAGCAGCACCGGCACAGATACGCAGTATTTT. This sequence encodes CASSTGTDTQYF.

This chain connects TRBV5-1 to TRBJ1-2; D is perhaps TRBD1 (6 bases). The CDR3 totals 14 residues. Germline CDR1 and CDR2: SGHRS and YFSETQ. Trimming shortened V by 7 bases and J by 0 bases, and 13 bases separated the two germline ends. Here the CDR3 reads CASAGQSANYGYTF. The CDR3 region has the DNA TGCGCCAGCGCTGGACAGTCCGCTAACTATGGCTACACCTTC. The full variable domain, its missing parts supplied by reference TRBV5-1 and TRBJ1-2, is KAGVTQTPRYLIKTRGQQVTLSCSPISGHRSVSWYQQTPGQGLQFLFEYFSETQRNKGNFPGRFSGRQFSNSRSEMNVSTLELGDSALYLCASAGQSANYGYTFGSGTRLTVV.

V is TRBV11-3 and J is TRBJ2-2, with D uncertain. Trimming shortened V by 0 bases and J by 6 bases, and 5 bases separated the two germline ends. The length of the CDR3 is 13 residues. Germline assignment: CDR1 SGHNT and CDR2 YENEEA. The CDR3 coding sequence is TGTGCCAGCAGCTTAGAAGAATCCGGGGAGCTGTTTTTT. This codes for CASSLEESGELFF.

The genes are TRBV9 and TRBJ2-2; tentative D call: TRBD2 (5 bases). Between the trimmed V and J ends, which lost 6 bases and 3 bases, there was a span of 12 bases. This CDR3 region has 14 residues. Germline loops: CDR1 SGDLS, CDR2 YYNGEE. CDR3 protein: CASTKTGDTGELFF. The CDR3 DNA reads TGTGCCAGCACCAAGACCGGGGACACCGGGGAGCTGTTTTTT.

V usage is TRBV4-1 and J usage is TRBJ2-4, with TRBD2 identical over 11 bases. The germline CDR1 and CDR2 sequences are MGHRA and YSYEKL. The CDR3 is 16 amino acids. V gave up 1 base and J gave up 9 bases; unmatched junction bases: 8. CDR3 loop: CASSQGSSGGLGIQYF. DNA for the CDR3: TGCGCCAGCAGCCAAGGGTCTAGCGGGGGGCTGGGCATTCAGTACTTC.

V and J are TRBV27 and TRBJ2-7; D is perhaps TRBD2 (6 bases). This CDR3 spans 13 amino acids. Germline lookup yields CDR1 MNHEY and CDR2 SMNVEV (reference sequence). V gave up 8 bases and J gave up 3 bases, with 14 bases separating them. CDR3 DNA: TGTGCCAGCCTAGGCGGGAACCACTACGAGCAGTACTTC. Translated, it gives CASLGGNHYEQYF.

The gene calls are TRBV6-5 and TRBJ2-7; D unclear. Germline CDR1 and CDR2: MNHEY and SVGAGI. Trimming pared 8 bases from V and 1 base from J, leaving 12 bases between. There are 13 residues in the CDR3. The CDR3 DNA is TGTGCCAGCGCCGTTTGGAGATCCTACGAGCAGTACTTC. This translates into CASAVWRSYEQYF.